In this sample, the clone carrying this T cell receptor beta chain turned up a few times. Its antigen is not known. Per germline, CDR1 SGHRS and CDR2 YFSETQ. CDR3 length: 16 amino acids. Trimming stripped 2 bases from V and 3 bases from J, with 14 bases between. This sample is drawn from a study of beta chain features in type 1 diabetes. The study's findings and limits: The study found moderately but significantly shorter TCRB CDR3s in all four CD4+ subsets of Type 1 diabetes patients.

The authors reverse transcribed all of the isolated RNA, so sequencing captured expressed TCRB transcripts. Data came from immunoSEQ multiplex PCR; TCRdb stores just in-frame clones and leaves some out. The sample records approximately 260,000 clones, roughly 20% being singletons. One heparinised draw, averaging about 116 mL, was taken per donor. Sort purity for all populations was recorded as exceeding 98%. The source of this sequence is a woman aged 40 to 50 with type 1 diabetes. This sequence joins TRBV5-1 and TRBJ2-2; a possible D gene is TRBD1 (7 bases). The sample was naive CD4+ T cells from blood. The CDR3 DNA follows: TGCGCCAGCAGCTTCCCCGACAGGGAGGACACCGGGGAGCTGTTTTTT. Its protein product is CASSFPDREDTGELFF.